Below are 6 T cell receptor beta chains sequenced from a single sample in a study of T cell responses to AZD1222 COVID-19 vaccine. Libraries were prepared by immunoSEQ multiplex PCR; TCRdb keeps only in-frame clonotypes and omits some of them. The sample gives approximately 160,000 clones, 90% to 95% of which show up once; 0.7% to 0.9% is in the top ten. This specimen was peripheral blood, taken on day 0 of AZD1222 vaccination. These receptors came from an adult in good health.

The V call is TRBV19, the J call TRBJ2-7; D perhaps matches TRBD2 (5 bases). There are 15 residues in the CDR3. Per germline, CDR1 LNHDA and CDR2 SQIVND (reference sequence). V shed 4 bases and J shed 2 bases, with 15 bases lying between them. The CDR3 spells CASSTRSTGTYEQYF. As DNA, the CDR3 is TGTGCCAGTAGTACGCGCTCGACCGGGACCTACGAGCAGTACTTC.

The chain links TRBV2 to TRBJ1-4, with D tentatively TRBD1 (5 bases). Trimming took 7 bases from V and 8 from J, leaving 11 bases between them. The CDR3 is made up of 12 amino acids. Germline lookup yields CDR1 SNHLY and CDR2 FYNNEI. CDR3 sequence: CASTKGREKLFF. CDR3 nucleotide sequence: TGTGCCAGCACCAAGGGGAGGGAAAAACTGTTTTTT.

This clone occurred a few times. The CDR3 DNA sequence: TGTGCCAGCAGCTTGATGGCAGGAGAACTCGAGCAGTACTTC. Translation gives CASSLMAGELEQYF. The chain has TRBV5-4 and TRBJ2-7; D gene ambiguous. Germline CDR1 SGHNT, CDR2 YYREEE (reference sequence). V lost 1 base, J lost 6 bases, and 14 bases lay in between. The CDR3 spans 14 residues.

This clone was picked up one time. The chain uses TRBV6-5 and TRBJ1-3; no clear D. V lost 7 bases, J lost 4 bases, and 11 bases lay in between. The V gene's germline CDR1 is MNHEY and CDR2 SVGAGI. CDR3 length equals 13 residues. The CDR3 sequence is CASTGRRGNTIYF. CDR3 coding DNA: TGTGCCAGCACAGGACGCCGGGGAAACACCATATATTTT.

The chain employs TRBV4-3 and TRBJ1-3; D call uncertain. The CDR3 totals 17 residues. Germline-derived CDR1 and CDR2 are LGHNA and YSLEER. Trimming left V 0 bases short and J 0 bases short, with 12 bases between. In DNA, the CDR3 is TGCGCCAGCAGCCAAGATCTGGCAGGCAGCTCTGGAAACACCATATATTTT. Protein product: CASSQDLAGSSGNTIYF.

The CDR3 DNA sequence: TGTGCCAGTAGTATTCGGACAGAGTTCTCCGAGCAGTACTTC. This codes for CASSIRTEFSEQYF. V and J are TRBV19 and TRBJ2-7; D is possibly TRBD1 (6 bases). CDR3 length: 14 amino acids. V lost 3 bases and J 6 bases, leaving 15 bases between the germline ends. Germline V gene data show CDR1 as LNHDA and CDR2 as SQIVND (reference sequence).